The 9 T cell receptor beta chains below all came from one sample that was sequenced in a study of T cell responses to AZD1222 COVID-19 vaccine. Clones were sequenced by immunoSEQ multiplex PCR, and TCRdb holds only the in-frame ones, with some missing. The sample includes fewer than 120,000 clones, approximately 90% of them seen just once. This material consisted of peripheral blood, taken on day 0 of AZD1222 vaccination. These receptor sequences come from an adult in good health.

This chain connects TRBV28 to TRBJ1-5; no clear D gene. The CDR3 contains 16 residues. The germline CDR1 and CDR2 sequences are MDHEN and SYDVKM. V lost 2 bases and J 0 bases, leaving 11 bases between the germline ends. The CDR3 is CASSLLTAASNQPQHF. CDR3 nucleotides: TGTGCCAGCAGTTTACTGACGGCAGCTAGCAATCAGCCCCAGCATTTT. Drawing the rest from reference TRBV28 and TRBJ1-5, the complete variable domain is DVKVTQSSRYLVKRTGEKVFLECVQDMDHENMFWYRQDPGLGLRLIYFSYDVKMKEKGDIPEGYSVSREKKERFSLILESASTNQTSMYLCASSLLTAASNQPQHFGDGTRLSIL.

J is TRBJ1-2 and V is TRBV29-1, with 8 bases aligning to TRBD1. The junction had 3 bases not matched to a gene; V was cut back by 4 bases and J by 5 bases. Germline values: CDR1 SQVTM, CDR2 ANQGSEA. The CDR3 consists of 12 residues. The CDR3 DNA is TGCAGCGTTGGGCAGGGGGCGTATGGCTACACCTTC. Protein sequence: CSVGQGAYGYTF.

The chain is built from TRBV7-3 and TRBJ2-1; a weak D match, TRBD1 (5 bases). Trimming removed 3 bases at V and 0 bases at J, with 12 bases between. This CDR3 comprises 16 residues. Germline V gene sequence: CDR1 SGHTA, CDR2 FQGTGA. In DNA form, the CDR3 reads TGTGCCAGCAGCTTTATCGGTGACAGCTCCTACAATGAGCAGTTCTTC. Its translation is CASSFIGDSSYNEQFF.

The gene calls are TRBV5-6 and TRBJ1-6, with D unresolved. CDR3 length equals 16 residues. Germline V gives CDR1 SGHDT, CDR2 YYEEEE. Trimming shortened V by 2 bases and J by 0 bases, and 9 bases separated the two germline ends. As DNA, the CDR3 is TGTGCCAGCAGCTTAGGGCTGAGCTCCTATAATTCACCCCTCCACTTT. This encodes CASSLGLSSYNSPLHF.

This rearrangement joins TRBV5-4 to TRBJ2-1; the match to TRBD1 covers 10 bases. Germline V CDR1 and CDR2: SGHNT, YYREEE (reference sequence). J lost 6 bases, V lost 4 bases, and 10 bases had no gene match. The CDR3 runs 16 residues. The CDR3 sequence: CASSGDRQGAGNEQFF. Here the CDR3 DNA reads TGTGCCAGCAGCGGAGATCGACAGGGGGCGGGCAATGAGCAGTTCTTC.

The V gene is TRBV11-2, the J gene TRBJ1-1, with a tentative D call TRBD1 (5 bases). This CDR3 comprises 14 residues. The germline V gene encodes CDR1 SGHAT and CDR2 FQNNGV. Trimming removed 3 bases at V and 3 bases at J, with 11 bases between. The DNA of the CDR3 is TGTGCCAGCAGCTTTGGGGGAGGGGACACTGAAGCTTTCTTT. It translates to CASSFGGGDTEAFF.

This chain links TRBV5-1 with TRBJ1-2, with TRBD1 matching 8 bases. Losses at the gene ends were 7 bases for V and 0 bases for J; bases not matched to a gene: 11. The CDR3 consists of 16 residues. Germline V CDR1 and CDR2: SGHRS, YFSETQ. The CDR3: CASSFRQGTTNYGYTF. CDR3 in DNA: TGCGCCAGCTCCTTTAGACAGGGGACTACTAACTATGGCTACACCTTC.

The chain joins TRBV5-1 to TRBJ2-1, with D tentatively TRBD1 or TRBD2 (5 bases each). There are 16 residues in the CDR3. Germline assignment: CDR1 SGHRS and CDR2 YFSETQ. Trimming pared 4 bases from V and 0 bases from J, leaving 14 bases between. The CDR3: CASSLTGTISYNEQFF. In DNA form, the CDR3 reads TGCGCCAGCAGCCTCACCGGGACCATCTCCTACAATGAGCAGTTCTTC.

In its sample, this clone was seen once. The chain carries TRBV5-4 and TRBJ1-6; weak D call: TRBD1 (6 bases). This CDR3 spans 16 amino acids. Germline assignment: CDR1 SGHNT and CDR2 YYREEE (reference sequence). V dropped 5 bases and J dropped 0 bases, with 12 bases sitting between them. The chain's CDR3 is CASRRQGSSYNSPLHF. The CDR3 DNA follows: TGTGCCAGCAGGCGCCAGGGGAGCTCCTATAATTCACCCCTCCACTTT.